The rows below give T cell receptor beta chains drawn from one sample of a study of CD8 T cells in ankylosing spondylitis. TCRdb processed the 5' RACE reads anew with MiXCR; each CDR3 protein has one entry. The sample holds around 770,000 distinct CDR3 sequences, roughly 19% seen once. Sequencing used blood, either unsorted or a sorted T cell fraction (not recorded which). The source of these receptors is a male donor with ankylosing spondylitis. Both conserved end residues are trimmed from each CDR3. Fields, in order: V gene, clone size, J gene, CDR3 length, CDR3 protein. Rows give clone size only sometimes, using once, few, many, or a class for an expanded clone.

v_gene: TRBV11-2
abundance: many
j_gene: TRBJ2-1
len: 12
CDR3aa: ASSLGIAGGEQF

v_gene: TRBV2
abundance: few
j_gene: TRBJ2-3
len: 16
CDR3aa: ASRFEREGPGTTDTQY

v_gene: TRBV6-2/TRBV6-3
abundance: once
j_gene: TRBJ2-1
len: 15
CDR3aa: ASSYSTRQGTYNEQF

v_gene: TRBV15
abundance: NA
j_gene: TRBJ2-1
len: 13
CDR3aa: ATSREYATYNEQF

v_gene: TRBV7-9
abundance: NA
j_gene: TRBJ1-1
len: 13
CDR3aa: ASSLSESMNTEAF

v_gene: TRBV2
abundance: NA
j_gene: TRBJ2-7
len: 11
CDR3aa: ASTPTSGYEQY

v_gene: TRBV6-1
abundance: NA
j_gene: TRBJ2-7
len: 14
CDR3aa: ASSHGQGSAPSEQY

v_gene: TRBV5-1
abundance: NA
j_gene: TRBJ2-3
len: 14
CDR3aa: ASSLVPGLSTDTQY

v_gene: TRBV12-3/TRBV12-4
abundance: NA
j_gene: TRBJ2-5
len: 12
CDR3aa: ASRPGGIQETQY

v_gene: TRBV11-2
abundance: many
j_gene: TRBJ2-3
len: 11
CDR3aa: ASTRINTDTQY

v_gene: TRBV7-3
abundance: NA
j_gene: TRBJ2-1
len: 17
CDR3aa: ASSLISTGLADEANEQF

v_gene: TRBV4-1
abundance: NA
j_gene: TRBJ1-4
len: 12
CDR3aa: ASSQEDTNEKLF

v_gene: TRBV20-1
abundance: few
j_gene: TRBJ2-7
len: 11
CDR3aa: SARVKGTGEQY

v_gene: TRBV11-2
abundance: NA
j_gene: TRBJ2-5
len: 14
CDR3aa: ASSLYGQGIQETQY

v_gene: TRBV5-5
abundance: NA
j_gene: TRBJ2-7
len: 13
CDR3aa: ASSASTALPYEQY

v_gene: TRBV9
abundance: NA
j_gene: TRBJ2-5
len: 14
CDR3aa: ASSPVVTRGWETQY

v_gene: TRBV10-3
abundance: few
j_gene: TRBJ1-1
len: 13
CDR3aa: AISPPRDGGTEAF

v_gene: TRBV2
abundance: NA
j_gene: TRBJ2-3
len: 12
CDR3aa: ASNRDRTADTRY

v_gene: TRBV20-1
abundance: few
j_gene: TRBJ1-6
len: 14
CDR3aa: SARDGGGAGSSPLH

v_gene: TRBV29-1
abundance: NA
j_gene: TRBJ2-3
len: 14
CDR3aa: SVEPGTSGVRDTQY

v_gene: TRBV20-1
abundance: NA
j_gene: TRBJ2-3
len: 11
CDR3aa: SARVLGYDTQY